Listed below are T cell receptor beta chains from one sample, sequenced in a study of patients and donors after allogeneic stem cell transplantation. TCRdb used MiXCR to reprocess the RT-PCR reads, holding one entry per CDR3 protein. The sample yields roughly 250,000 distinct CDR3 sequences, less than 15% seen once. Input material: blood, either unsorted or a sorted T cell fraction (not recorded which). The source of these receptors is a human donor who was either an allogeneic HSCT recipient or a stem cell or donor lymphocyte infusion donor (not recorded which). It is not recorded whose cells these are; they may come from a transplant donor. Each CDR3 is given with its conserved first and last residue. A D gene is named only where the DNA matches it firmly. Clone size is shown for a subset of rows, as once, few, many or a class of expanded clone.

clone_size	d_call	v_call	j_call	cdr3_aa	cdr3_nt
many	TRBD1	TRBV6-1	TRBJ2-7	CASTSGTGYEQYF	TGTGCCAGCACCTCAGGGACAGGCTACGAGCAGTACTTC
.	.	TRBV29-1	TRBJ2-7	CSVEVSAGEQYF	TGCAGCGTTGAAGTTTCAGCGGGCGAGCAGTACTTC
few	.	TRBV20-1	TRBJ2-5	CSARDIGETQYF	TGCAGTGCTAGAGATATCGGGGAGACCCAGTACTTC
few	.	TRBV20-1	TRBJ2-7	CSARDWRGESYEQYF	TGCAGTGCTAGAGATTGGCGCGGGGAGTCCTACGAGCAGTACTTC
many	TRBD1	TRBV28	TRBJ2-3	CASSSPGSGGYTDTQYF	TGTGCCAGCAGTTCCCCGGGATCAGGGGGCTACACAGATACGCAGTATTTT
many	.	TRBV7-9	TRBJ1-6	CASREGNSPLHF	TGTGCCAGCAGGGAGGGTAATTCACCCCTCCACTTT
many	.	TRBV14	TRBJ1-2	CASSPTGTVNYGYTF	TGTGCCAGCAGCCCGACCGGGACGGTGAACTATGGCTACACCTTC
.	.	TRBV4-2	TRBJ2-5	CASSQELTSDETQYF	TGTGCCAGCAGCCAAGAGCTTACTAGTGATGAGACCCAGTACTTC
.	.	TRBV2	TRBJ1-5	CASSASLGPNQPQHF	TGTGCCAGCAGCGCCTCTCTAGGCCCTAATCAGCCCCAGCATTTT
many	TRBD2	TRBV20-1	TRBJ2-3	CSARMPSGQTDTQYF	TGCAGTGCTAGAATGCCTAGCGGACAAACAGATACGCAGTATTTT
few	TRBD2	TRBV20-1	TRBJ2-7	CSARGTSGMHEQYF	TGCAGTGCTAGGGGGACTAGCGGGATGCACGAGCAGTACTTC
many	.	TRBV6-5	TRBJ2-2	CAAYRATGELFF	TGTGCCGCTTACAGGGCCACCGGGGAGCTGTTTTTT
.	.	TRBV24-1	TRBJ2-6	CATSDGMSSGANVLTF	TGTGCCACCAGTGATGGGATGAGCTCTGGGGCCAACGTCCTGACTTTC
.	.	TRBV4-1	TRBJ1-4	CASSHLTVTTNEKLFF	TGCGCCAGCAGCCACCTGACAGTTACAACTAATGAAAAACTGTTTTTT
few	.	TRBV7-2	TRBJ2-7	CASSVTRGTAAGQYF	TGTGCCAGCAGCGTAACGAGGGGAACGGCGGCGGGGCAGTACTTC
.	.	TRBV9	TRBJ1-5	CASSVDARPSEPQHF	TGTGCCAGCAGCGTAGACGCCCGGCCCTCGGAACCCCAGCATTTT
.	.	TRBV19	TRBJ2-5	CASSIGRGIETQYF	TGTGCCAGTAGTATAGGCCGGGGGATAGAGACCCAGTACTTC
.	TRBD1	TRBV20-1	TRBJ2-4	CSASRGLAAKNIQYF	TGCAGTGCTAGCAGGGGGCTGGCAGCCAAAAACATTCAGTACTTC
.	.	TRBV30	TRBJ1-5	CAWNGGANQPQHF	TGTGCCTGGAATGGGGGGGCCAATCAGCCCCAGCATTTT
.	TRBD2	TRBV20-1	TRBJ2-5	CSARSSGRGETQYF	TGCAGTGCTAGGTCCAGCGGGAGGGGAGAGACCCAGTACTTC
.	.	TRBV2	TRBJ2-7	CASSAYQGYEQYF	TGTGCCAGCAGTGCCTATCAGGGGTACGAGCAGTACTTC
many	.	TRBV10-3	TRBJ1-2	CATKNGGEVNYGYTF	TGTGCCACCAAAAATGGGGGCGAAGTTAACTATGGCTACACCTTC
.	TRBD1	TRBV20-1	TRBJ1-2	CSAREPGQGIDYGYTF	TGCAGTGCTAGAGAGCCGGGACAGGGGATTGACTATGGCTACACCTTC
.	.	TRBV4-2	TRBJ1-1	CASSLRAGRGNTEAFF	TGTGCCAGCAGCCTAAGGGCAGGGCGGGGGAACACTGAAGCTTTCTTT
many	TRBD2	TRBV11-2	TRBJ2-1	CASSSGASSYNEQFF	TGTGCCAGCTCTAGCGGGGCCAGCTCCTACAATGAGCAGTTCTTC
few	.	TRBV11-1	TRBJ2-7	CASSDYISYEQYF	TGTGCCAGCAGCGACTATATCTCCTACGAGCAGTACTTC
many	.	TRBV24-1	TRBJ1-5	CATRGGAGNQPQHF	TGTGCCACCAGAGGCGGGGCGGGCAATCAGCCCCAGCATTTT
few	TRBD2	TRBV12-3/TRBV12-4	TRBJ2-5	CASSEGGGAETQYF	TGTGCCAGCAGTGAGGGCGGGGGGGCGGAGACCCAGTACTTC
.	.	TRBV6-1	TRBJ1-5	CASSEQGHNQPQHF	TGTGCCAGCAGTGAACAGGGGCACAATCAGCCCCAGCATTTT
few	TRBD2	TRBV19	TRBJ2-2	CATSGLAATGELFF	TGTGCCACCTCGGGACTAGCGGCTACCGGGGAGCTGTTTTTT